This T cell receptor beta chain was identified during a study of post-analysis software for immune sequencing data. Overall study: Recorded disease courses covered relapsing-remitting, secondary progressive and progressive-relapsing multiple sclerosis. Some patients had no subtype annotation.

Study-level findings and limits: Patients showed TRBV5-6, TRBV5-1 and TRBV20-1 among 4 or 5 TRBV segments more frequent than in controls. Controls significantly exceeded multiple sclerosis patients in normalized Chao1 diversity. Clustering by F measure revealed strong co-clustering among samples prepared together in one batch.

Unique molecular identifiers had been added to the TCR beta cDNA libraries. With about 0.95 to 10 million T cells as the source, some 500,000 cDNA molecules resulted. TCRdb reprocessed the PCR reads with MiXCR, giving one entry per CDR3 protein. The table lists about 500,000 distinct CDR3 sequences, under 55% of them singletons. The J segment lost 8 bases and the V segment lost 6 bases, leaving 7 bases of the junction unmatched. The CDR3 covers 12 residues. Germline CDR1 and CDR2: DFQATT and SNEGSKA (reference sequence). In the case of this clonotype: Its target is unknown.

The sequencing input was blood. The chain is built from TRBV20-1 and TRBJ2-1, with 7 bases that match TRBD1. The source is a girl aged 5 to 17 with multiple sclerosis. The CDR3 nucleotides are TGCAGTGCCCTAGGGGGCTGGGATGAGCAGTTCTTC. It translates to CSALGGWDEQFF.